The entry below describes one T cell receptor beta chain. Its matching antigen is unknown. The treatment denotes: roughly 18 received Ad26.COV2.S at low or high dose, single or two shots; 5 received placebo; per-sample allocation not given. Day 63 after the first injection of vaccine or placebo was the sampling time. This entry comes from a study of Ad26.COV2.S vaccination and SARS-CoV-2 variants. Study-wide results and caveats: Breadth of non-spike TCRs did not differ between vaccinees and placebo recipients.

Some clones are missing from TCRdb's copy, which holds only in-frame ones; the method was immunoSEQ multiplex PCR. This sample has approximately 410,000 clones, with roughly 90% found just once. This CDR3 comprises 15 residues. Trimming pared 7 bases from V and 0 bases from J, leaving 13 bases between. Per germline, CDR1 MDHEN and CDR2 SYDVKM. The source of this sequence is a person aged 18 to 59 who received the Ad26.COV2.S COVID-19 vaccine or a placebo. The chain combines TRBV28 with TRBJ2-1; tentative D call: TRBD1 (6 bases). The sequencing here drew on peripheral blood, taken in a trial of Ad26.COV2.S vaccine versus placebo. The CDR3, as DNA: TGTGCCAGCACCCAGGGGTCGAGCTCCTACAATGAGCAGTTCTTC. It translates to CASTQGSSSYNEQFF.